This T cell receptor (beta chain) was found in a study of beta chain features in type 1 diabetes (dated by TCRdb to the late 2010s). Regarding the research as a whole: Mean age, gender distribution, total cell number and subset yield were not different between patients and healthy donors. A total of roughly 99,000,000 sorted cells were examined across all samples, and the number of cells per subset was strongly correlated with RNA yield. The study compared the TCRB repertoires of sorted circulating CD4+ T cell subsets in recently diagnosed type 1 diabetes patients with those in matched healthy donors. Whereas all 30 or so donors provided naive and central memory subsets, regulatory and stem cell-like memory subsets were isolated from just 8 patients and about 8 healthy donors.

General study outcomes and caveats: Because the HLA sub-analyses included only small numbers of individuals, any influence of HLA type on TCRB rearrangement was left unresolved. Fewer insertions and more nucleotide deletions at VDJ recombination sites were observed in patients with type 1 diabetes, implying thymic rearrangement abnormalities. PCR might favor shorter templates, but patient and control samples were amplified and corrected together, so any skew would affect both groups equally. Naive, central memory and regulatory TCRB repertoires appeared more similar among patients than among healthy donors. In all four CD4+ subsets, TCRB CDR3 length was moderately but significantly shorter in type 1 diabetes patients. Because cDNA rather than genomic DNA was sequenced, highly expressing activated cells could have been over-represented, although no difference in activation and CD3 levels was found between groups.

The High Capacity cDNA Reverse Transcription Kit was used to reverse transcribe all of the isolated RNA, meaning that expressed TCRB transcripts were what got sequenced. Deep immunoSEQ sequencing was applied to naive, central memory and regulatory T cell samples, giving an average of about 3.57 million total reads per sample. Sorted cells were lysed in RLT buffer and RNA was extracted with DNase-treated RNeasy Micro or Mini kits, depending on cell number. Each cell subset was processed on its own to prevent cross-contamination, while patient and healthy donor samples were processed together. The immunoSEQ multiplex PCR was used to amplify TCRB sequences from cDNA, yielding 87-bp fragments that span the CDR3 region. Sequencing of the amplicons was performed on the Illumina HiSeq platform. The source study handled its data this way. Synthetic template baselines were used to correct PCR bias computationally, reads within Hamming distance 2 were collapsed, and singletons that could not be merged were discarded. Reads were aligned against IMGT to assign V, D and J genes, CDR3 length and insertions or deletions at six rearrangement sites. Clonotype counts were normalized to sorted cell number within each subset before computing true diversity and Gini coefficients with the tcR R package. Repertoire sharing was quantified using the overlap coefficient calculated on TCRB nucleotide sequences. Out-of-frame TCRB sequences from naive cells were analyzed as a proxy for the pre-selection repertoire. Here the immuneACCESS table is served through TCRdb, limited to in-frame sequences with V and J called. Missing clones are a known gap in these copies; in checked studies unresolved V genes cover under half, and the rest lacks a known reason. The V and J calls and clone size are taken from that table; D and trimming were inferred from the DNA. This sample gives about 650,000 clones in total; around 12% of them show up just once. Jointly, the top ten make up more than 0.095% of the sample.

Each donor gave one peripheral blood draw, averaging about 100 mL, which was collected into heparinised tubes. A BD FACSAria II and a panel including CD45RO, CCR7, CD25, CD127, CD95 and CD27 were used to sort naive, central memory, regulatory and stem cell-like memory CD4+ T cells. Purity was above 98% for every sorted population. PBMCs were isolated immediately by Lymphoprep density gradient centrifugation and stained directly without culture. Samples were stained and sorted in pairs, with one healthy donor and one patient per experiment, so that batch effects were minimized. With regard to this clone: No cognate antigen has been identified for it. Base qualities are not provided; no much larger clone lies one nucleotide away.

From its cysteine to its phenylalanine, the CDR3 spans 15 amino acids. Just CDR3 DNA is preserved here, 45 bases in frame from base 1. CDR1 and CDR2 (LNHDA, SQIVND) derive from the germline V gene (reference sequence). Clipping removes 5 bases from V and 5 bases from J, with 9 as the unmatched junction base count. The sample was naive CD4+ T cells from blood. The cell subset or site label of this sample denotes: true naive CD4+ T cells. The sequence links TRBV19 to TRBJ1-5; a stretch of 7 junction bases matches TRBD1. This TCR was sampled from a man aged 30 to 39 with type 1 diabetes. The sequenced DNA is TGTGCCAGTAGTTCAGGCAGGGGGTCTCATCAGCCCCAGCATTTT. Its protein reads: CASSSGRGSHQPQHF.